This T cell receptor beta chain derives from a study of identical twins. The V segment lost 7 bases and the J segment 0 bases; nucleotides outside the gene matches: 7. The CDR3 is 14 amino acids. The germline CDR1 and CDR2 sequences are DFQATT and SNEGSKA (reference sequence). TCRdb reanalysed the 5' RACE reads using MiXCR and keeps one entry per CDR3 protein. The table lists roughly 690,000 distinct CDR3 sequences, 21% of them singletons. This clonotype was detected a few times. This sample also appeared in a second study, on T cells expressing NK-cell markers. Per that study: Repertoires of TCR beta were obtained from T cells sorted as CD3+CD56+NKG2C+, CD3+CD56+NKG2C- and CD3+CD56-NKG2C+. With respect to HCMV, seven of the eight sequenced donors were seropositive, and one was seronegative.

Sequencing was carried out using PBMCs. This chain links TRBV20-1 with TRBJ2-3; 7 nucleotides match TRBD2. This TCR derives from a woman aged 18-29 years in good health. CDR3 bases: TGCAGTGGTCTGCTAGCGGATAGCACAGATACGCAGTATTTT. Protein: CSGLLADSTDTQYF.